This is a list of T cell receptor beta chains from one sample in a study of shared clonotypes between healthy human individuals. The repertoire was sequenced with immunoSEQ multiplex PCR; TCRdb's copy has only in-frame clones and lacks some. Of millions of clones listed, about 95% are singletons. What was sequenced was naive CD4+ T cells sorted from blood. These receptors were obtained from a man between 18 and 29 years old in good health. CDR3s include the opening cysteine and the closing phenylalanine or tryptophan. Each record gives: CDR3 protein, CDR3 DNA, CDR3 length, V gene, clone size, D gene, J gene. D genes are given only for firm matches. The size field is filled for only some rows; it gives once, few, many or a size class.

CASSLEGQEDGYTF TGCGCCAGCAGCTTGGAGGGACAGGAAGATGGCTACACCTTC 14 TRBV5-1 NA TRBD1 TRBJ1-2
CASRGQFNTGELFF TGTGCCAGCAGGGGACAGTTTAACACCGGGGAGCTGTTTTTT 14 TRBV6-1 NA TRBD1 TRBJ2-2
CASSLPNTGELFF TGTGCCAGCAGCTTACCCAACACCGGGGAGCTGTTTTTT 13 TRBV7-9 NA NA TRBJ2-2
CASSEVRDSNTGELFF TGTGCCAGCAGTGAAGTCCGGGACAGTAACACCGGGGAGCTGTTTTTT 16 TRBV6-1 NA TRBD1 TRBJ2-2
CAISQTPGSTNEKLFF TGTGCCATCAGTCAAACTCCAGGGTCAACTAATGAAAAACTGTTTTTT 16 TRBV10-3 NA NA TRBJ1-4
CASSVTGPEAFF TGCGCCAGCAGTGTCACAGGGCCTGAAGCTTTCTTT 12 TRBV10-2 NA NA TRBJ1-1
CASSFPGTGELFF TGCGCCAGCAGCTTCCCGGGCACCGGGGAGCTGTTTTTT 13 TRBV5-1 NA NA TRBJ2-2
CASSLNRFTNEKLFF TGTGCCAGCAGCCTCAACAGATTTACTAATGAAAAACTGTTTTTT 15 TRBV27 NA NA TRBJ1-4
CASSQELGINTEAFF TGCGCCAGCAGCCAAGAACTCGGTATCAACACTGAAGCTTTCTTT 15 TRBV4-3 NA NA TRBJ1-1
CASSPPNRVNSPLHF TGTGCCAGCTCACCACCGAACAGGGTGAATTCACCCCTCCACTTT 15 TRBV18 once NA TRBJ1-6
CAWRGLQETQYF TGTGCCTGGAGGGGCCTTCAAGAGACCCAGTACTTC 12 TRBV30 NA NA TRBJ2-5
CASSPGQGATYEQYF TGCGCCAGCAGCCCGGGACAGGGGGCAACTTACGAGCAGTACTTC 15 TRBV5-1 NA TRBD1 TRBJ2-7
CASSLRLGSYNEQFF TGCGCCAGCAGCTTGCGACTAGGATCCTACAATGAGCAGTTCTTC 15 TRBV5-1 NA NA TRBJ2-1
CASSLGQGNTEAFF TGTGCCAGCAGCCTGGGACAGGGAAACACTGAAGCTTTCTTT 14 TRBV9 NA TRBD1 TRBJ1-1
CASSQEHPRGGVPDTQYF TGCGCCAGCAGCCAGGAACACCCTCGGGGAGGAGTCCCAGATACGCAGTATTTT 18 TRBV4-3 NA NA TRBJ2-3
CASSRSSGNNEQFF TGTGCCAGCAGTCGGTCTAGCGGGAACAATGAGCAGTTCTTC 14 TRBV7-2 NA TRBD2 TRBJ2-1
CASSVPGKETQYF TGTGCCAGCAGCGTCCCCGGTAAAGAGACCCAGTACTTC 13 TRBV7-8 NA NA TRBJ2-5
CASSQSYGNQPQHF TGTGCCAGCAGTCAAAGTTACGGGAATCAGCCCCAGCATTTT 14 TRBV6-5 NA NA TRBJ1-5
CASSPRAPAGETSSYNEQFF TGTGCCAGCTCACCAAGGGCGCCAGCGGGGGAGACTAGCTCCTACAATGAGCAGTTCTTC 20 TRBV18 NA TRBD2 TRBJ2-1
CASSVGTGGSSYEQYF TGTGCCAGCAGCGTTGGGACAGGGGGCAGCTCCTACGAGCAGTACTTC 16 TRBV7-6 NA TRBD1 TRBJ2-7
CASSLAGTPPSPLHF TGCGCCAGCAGCTTGGCCGGTACCCCTCCATCACCCCTCCACTTT 15 TRBV5-1 NA NA TRBJ1-6
CASSPRGGNTEAFF TGTGCCAGTAGTCCTAGAGGAGGGAACACTGAAGCTTTCTTT 14 TRBV19 NA NA TRBJ1-1
CSGQPGLAWDTQYF TGCAGCGGTCAACCGGGACTAGCATGGGATACGCAGTATTTT 14 TRBV29-1 NA TRBD2 TRBJ2-3
CASSPTSGQETQYF TGTGCCAGCAGCCCAACTAGCGGGCAAGAGACCCAGTACTTC 14 TRBV7-9 NA TRBD2 TRBJ2-5
CASSFRDSNEQFF TGTGCCAGCAGCTTCCGGGACTCCAATGAGCAGTTCTTC 13 TRBV7-2 NA NA TRBJ2-1
CASSPGTPEAFF TGTGCCAGCAGCCCGGGGACTCCTGAAGCTTTCTTT 12 TRBV7-3 NA NA TRBJ1-1
CASSILAGVSGEQFF TGTGCCAGCAGCATACTAGCGGGAGTCAGTGGTGAGCAGTTCTTC 15 TRBV6-5 NA TRBD2 TRBJ2-1
CASSRLAGASSYNEQFF TGCGCCAGCAGTCGGTTAGCGGGGGCCAGCTCCTACAATGAGCAGTTCTTC 17 TRBV5-1 NA TRBD2 TRBJ2-1
CASSRPPPSGVPYEQYF TGTGCCAGCAGTCGCCCCCCCCCTAGCGGAGTCCCCTACGAGCAGTACTTC 17 TRBV11-2 NA TRBD2 TRBJ2-7
CASSLELAGGTGELFF TGCGCCAGCAGCTTGGAACTAGCGGGAGGTACCGGGGAGCTGTTTTTT 16 TRBV5-1 NA TRBD2 TRBJ2-2
CASSLEAASGNTIYF TGCGCCAGCAGCTTGGAGGCTGCCTCTGGAAACACCATATATTTT 15 TRBV5-1 NA NA TRBJ1-3
CASSLDTGTSTDTQYF TGCGCCAGCAGCTTGGATACAGGAACTAGCACAGATACGCAGTATTTT 16 TRBV5-1 NA NA TRBJ2-3
CATAPLPRGSGYTF TGTGCCACCGCACCCCTCCCAAGGGGTAGTGGCTACACCTTC 14 TRBV2 NA NA TRBJ1-2
CASRDDSLRTNEKLFF TGTGCCAGTAGAGACGACAGCTTAAGGACTAATGAAAAACTGTTTTTT 16 TRBV19 NA NA TRBJ1-4
CASSSSTNTEAFF TGTGCCAGTAGTTCCAGCACGAACACTGAAGCTTTCTTT 13 TRBV19 NA NA TRBJ1-1
CASSLQGDSGEQYF TGCGCCAGCAGCTTGCAGGGAGATAGTGGCGAGCAGTACTTC 14 TRBV5-1 NA NA TRBJ2-7
CASSRGPGEGGNQPQHF TGTGCCAGCAGCCGAGGGCCAGGGGAGGGAGGCAATCAGCCCCAGCATTTT 17 TRBV11-2 NA NA TRBJ1-5
CASSEEDGDNYQPQHF TGTGCCAGCAGCGAGGAGGACGGGGACAACTATCAGCCCCAGCATTTT 16 TRBV21-1 NA NA TRBJ1-5
CASSLDSSLLLYF TGTGCCAGCAGCTTAGACTCTTCTCTCCTCCTGTACTTC 13 TRBV2 NA NA TRBJ2-7
CASSPGGGTSGNTIYF TGTGCCAGCAGCCCCGGCGGCGGAACCTCTGGAAACACCATATATTTT 16 TRBV28 NA NA TRBJ1-3
CASSQEGGRPDKLSQHF TGCGCCAGCAGCCAAGAAGGGGGGCGCCCCGATAAGTTGTCCCAGCATTTT 17 TRBV4-1 NA NA TRBJ1-5
CASKPGVNYEQYF TGTGCCAGCAAACCGGGGGTTAACTACGAGCAGTACTTC 13 TRBV6-6 NA NA TRBJ2-7
CASSPRFSGRQETQYF TGTGCCAGCAGTCCGCGATTTAGCGGGAGGCAAGAGACCCAGTACTTC 16 TRBV27 NA TRBD2 TRBJ2-5
CASSVEGRGIVTDTQYF TGTGCCAGCAGCGTCGAGGGGAGGGGGATTGTCACAGATACGCAGTATTTT 17 TRBV9 NA NA TRBJ2-3
CAWRFPGRSYEQYF TGTGCCTGGAGATTCCCGGGACGGTCCTACGAGCAGTACTTC 14 TRBV30 few NA TRBJ2-7
CASSQEKLAGAYNEQFF TGCGCCAGCAGCCAAGAAAAGCTAGCGGGAGCCTACAATGAGCAGTTCTTC 17 TRBV4-3 NA TRBD2 TRBJ2-1
CASSLIQGVGYTF TGTGCCAGCAGTCTTATACAGGGGGTTGGCTACACCTTC 13 TRBV6-6 NA TRBD1 TRBJ1-2
CASRPTTSGNTIYF TGTGCCAGCAGACCGACGACCTCTGGAAACACCATATATTTT 14 TRBV6-5 NA NA TRBJ1-3
CASSEYWGGPNTEAFF TGTGCCAGCAGCGAATACTGGGGGGGACCGAACACTGAAGCTTTCTTT 16 TRBV6-1 NA NA TRBJ1-1
CASSLTSGSSYEQYF TGTGCCAGCAGCCTAACTAGCGGAAGCTCCTACGAGCAGTACTTC 15 TRBV11-2 NA TRBD2 TRBJ2-7
CASSLGTGDSGANVLTF TGTGCCAGCAGCCTCGGGACAGGGGACTCTGGGGCCAACGTCCTGACTTTC 17 TRBV25-1 NA TRBD1 TRBJ2-6